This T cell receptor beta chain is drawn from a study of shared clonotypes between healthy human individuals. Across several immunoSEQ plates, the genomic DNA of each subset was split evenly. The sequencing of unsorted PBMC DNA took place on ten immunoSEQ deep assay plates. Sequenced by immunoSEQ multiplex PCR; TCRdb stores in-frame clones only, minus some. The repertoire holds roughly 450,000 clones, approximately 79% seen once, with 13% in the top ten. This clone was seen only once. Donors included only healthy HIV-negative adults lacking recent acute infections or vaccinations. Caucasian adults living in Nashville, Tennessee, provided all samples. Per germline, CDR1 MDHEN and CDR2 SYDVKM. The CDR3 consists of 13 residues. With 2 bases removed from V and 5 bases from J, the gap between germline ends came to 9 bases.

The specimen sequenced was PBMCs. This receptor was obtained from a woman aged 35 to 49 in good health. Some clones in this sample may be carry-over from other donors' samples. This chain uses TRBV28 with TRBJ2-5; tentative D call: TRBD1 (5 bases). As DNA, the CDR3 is TGTGCCAGCAGTTTAATACAGGATGAGACCCAGTACTTC. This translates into CASSLIQDETQYF.